This T cell receptor (beta chain) was obtained from a study of immune characterization of retroperitoneal liposarcoma. The CDR3 totals 21 residues. Germline-derived CDR1 and CDR2 are MNHEY and SVGEGT. The ends were cut back, 4 bases at V and 12 bases at J, with 41 bases in the middle. A single record per CDR3 protein comes from TCRdb applying MiXCR to the PCR reads. The sample contains some 11,000 distinct CDR3 sequences, about a quarter of which appear only once. Sequencing was performed on tumor tissue. The J gene is TRBJ2-3, the V gene TRBV6-2 or TRBV6-3; perhaps TRBD1 as D (5 bases). This TCR was sampled from a male donor with retroperitoneal liposarcoma. CDR3 nucleotide sequence: TGTGCCAGCAGTTGGGGATTCGCCGACAGCAGCCTGAGCGAGATCGGAAGAGCACAGTATTTT. Its translation is CASSWGFADSSLSEIGRAQYF.